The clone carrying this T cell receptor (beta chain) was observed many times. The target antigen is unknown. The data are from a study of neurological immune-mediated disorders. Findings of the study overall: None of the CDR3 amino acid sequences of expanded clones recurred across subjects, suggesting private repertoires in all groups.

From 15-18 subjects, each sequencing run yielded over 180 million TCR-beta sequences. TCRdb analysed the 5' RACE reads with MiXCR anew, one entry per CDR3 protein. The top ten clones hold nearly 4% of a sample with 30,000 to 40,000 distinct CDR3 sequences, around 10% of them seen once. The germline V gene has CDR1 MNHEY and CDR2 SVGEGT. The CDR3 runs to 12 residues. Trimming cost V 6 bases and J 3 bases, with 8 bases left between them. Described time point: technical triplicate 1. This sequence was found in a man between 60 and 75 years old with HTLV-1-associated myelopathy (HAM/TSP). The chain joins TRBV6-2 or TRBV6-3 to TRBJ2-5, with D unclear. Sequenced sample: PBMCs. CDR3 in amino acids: CASSNLKETQYF. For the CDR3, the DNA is TGTGCCAGCAGCAACCTGAAAGAGACCCAGTACTTC.